The present TCR beta chain was sequenced within a study of cytomegalovirus exposure and HLA in healthy donors. Participants comprised healthy donors of bone marrow. The primer mix had 60 Vbeta and 13 Jbeta primers. The table came from immunoSEQ multiplex PCR; TCRdb's copy has only in-frame clones and leaves some out. In the table there are roughly 98,000 clones, about 81% of which are singletons. The study's findings and limits: Previously analyzed data showed that most TCR beta V segments were productive at a frequency of about 87% or about 30%. Association of 15,000 to 20,000 TCR beta sequences with HLA alleles was found at 0.05 false discovery rate in a later analysis. Exclusion applied to some V segments, including TRBV6-2 and TRBV6-3, as they were indistinguishable.

The CDR3 runs to 12 residues. Trimming took 2 bases from V and 3 from J, leaving 5 bases between them. Germline V CDR1 and CDR2: SNHLY, FYNNEI. Concerning this clone: Its antigen is unknown.

The sample consisted of PBMCs. The sequence came from a man aged 40-49 years in good health and CMV-seronegative. The V and J genes are TRBV2 and TRBJ2-7; D is undetermined. CDR3 nucleotide sequence: TGTGCCAGCAGTGAAAATCTCTACGAGCAGTACTTC. It codes for CASSENLYEQYF.